The entry that follows covers one T cell receptor beta chain sequence. This clone has more than one count but fewer than ten. Which antigen it targets is not known. No clone much larger than this one lies a single base away; base qualities are absent. What the time point label conveys for this sample: roughly 26 weeks on oral tofacitinib. Explained via the paper, the treatment or condition label denotes: oral pan-JAK inhibitor, 5-10 mg twice daily. From alopecia areata patients, peripheral blood was collected along with lesional scalp punch biopsies. After PBMCs were isolated by density centrifugation and stained for CD3, CD4 and CD8, a FACSAria was used to sort CD4+ and CD8+ T cells. The library was built by means of the immunoSEQ multiplex PCR assay. RNA was extracted from all samples and reverse transcribed into cDNA, which served as template for TCR sequencing. SuperScript III was used to make first-strand cDNA, primed with a 2:1 mix of oligo-dT and random hexamers. A synthetic immune receptor repertoire was used to assess amplification bias, and residual bias was removed computationally. From the authors' description of their analysis: Raw reads were preprocessed to remove errors, and CDR3 was defined by IMGT conventions from the conserved cysteine to phenylalanine. Clonality was calculated as 1 minus Shannon entropy normalized by log2 of the number of productive unique TCRs. Whether scalp clones were CD4 or CD8 was inferred by matching scalp TCRbeta sequences against CD4 and CD8 repertoires sorted from blood. Entries here come from immuneACCESS through TCRdb and include only in-frame sequences with V and J called. Some clones fail to appear in such tables; in the studies checked, an unresolved V gene covers under half of the shortfall, and the cause of the remainder is unknown. The V and J calls and clone size come from that table; D and trimming were worked out from the DNA. Counted in this sample were 180,000 or so clones; 55% to 75% of them appeared once. The ten biggest clones cover about 5% of the sample.

The germline V gene gives CDR1 as SNHLY and CDR2 as FYNNEI. From its cysteine to its phenylalanine, the CDR3 spans 17 amino acids. Of all the DNA, just the CDR3 is kept, 51 bases in frame from base 1. V trim: 4 bases; J trim: 6 bases; unmatched bases: 12. This record comes from a study of CD8+ T cells in alopecia areata listed by TCRdb under 2018. Looking at the study overall: Treated patients were enrolled in an open-label pilot trial of oral tofacitinib, 5 to 10 mg twice daily, for moderate-to-severe alopecia areata. Tofacitinib was given for 6 to 18 months, followed by 6 months of follow-up off drug to assess delayed response and recurrence. Disease severity in treated patients was measured with the SALT score, which quantifies the percentage of affected scalp surface area. In both human patients and the C3H/HeJ mouse model, the study applied high-throughput TCRbeta sequencing to look at T cell clonal expansion in alopecia areata. Human TCRbeta sequencing covered scalp tissue and sorted CD4+ and CD8+ peripheral blood T cells from patchy and totalis/universalis alopecia areata patients and healthy controls. Patients on tofacitinib were biopsied at baseline and after 4 and 24 weeks of treatment, and several of the patients also had a later scalp biopsy. Clonality in the scalp was compared among normal scalp (n=4), patchy alopecia areata scalp (n=8), and alopecia totalis/universalis scalp (n=8). The RNA source kit depended on sample type: the PAXgene miRNA kit for fixed scalp, the miRNeasy kit for PBMCs, and the RNeasy kit for mouse skin. TCRbeta CDR3 regions were amplified by immunoSEQ multiplex PCR with 35 Vbeta forward and 13 Jbeta reverse primers. The investigation overall reported the following: Tofacitinib significantly decreased scalp clonality and the number of expanded CD8+ clones among the top 100 scalp clones. The treated cohort was small, with a single nonresponder, so links between baseline CD8+ expansion and response need larger studies. Shared TCR sequences between patients were less evident than in mice, which may be partly attributable to HLA diversity in the patient population. Compared with normal scalp, lesional scalp, particularly in alopecia totalis/universalis, had higher clonality and more expanded CD8+ clones, which suggests antigenic drive. Many expanded lesional clones persisted in scalp and blood during tofacitinib treatment, which may partly explain relapse after stopping treatment. Scalp TCR repertoire analysis is complicated because resident alphabeta T cells in normal human skin are also sequenced, whereas mouse skin is dominated by gammadelta T cells.

The V and J segments used are TRBV2 and TRBJ1-5, with 10 central nucleotides matching TRBD1. Source: CD4+ T cells sorted from blood, taken at week 24, from a patient treated with tofacitinib. This TCR came from a human donor with alopecia areata. The DNA sequence is as follows: TGTGCCAGCAGTGTATCTATTGGGACAGGGGATCCTCAGCCCCAGCATTTT. It translates to CASSVSIGTGDPQPQHF.